This T cell receptor beta chain is from a study of CD8+CD57+ T cells in acquired aplastic anemia listed by TCRdb under 2018. Describing the broader study: A mean of 3.2 ug of DNA, ranging from about 0.17 to 30 ug, was extracted from sorted CD4+ and CD8+ cells. A CD8+CD57+ expansion meant a frequency higher than the mean frequency seen in healthy subjects. Findings and caveats that apply to the study as a whole: Roughly 30 CD8+ CDR3 sequences were shared between patients and controls but appeared highly expressed in patients and within their immunodominant clones. CD8+ Simpson's diversity did not differ significantly between patients and healthy controls (P=0.060).

This clonotype was observed many times. It lacks a known antigen. Nothing much larger sits one base from this clone, and base qualities are not available. Flow cytometry had shown CD8+CD57+ cell expansion in the patients selected for sequencing. Every patient had severe acquired aplastic anemia, diagnosed using the International Study of Aplastic Anemia and Agranulocytosis and Camitta criteria. At the time blood was sampled, none of the patients had received any therapy. In the study, sorted CD4+ and CD8+ blood T cells from patients with severe aplastic anemia and from healthy subjects underwent deep sequencing of TCR repertoires. In the USA, patient enrollment took place under clinicaltrials.gov protocols 00001620, 01623167, 00001397, 00071045, 00081523 and 00961064. Ficoll-Paque density gradient centrifugation was used to isolate peripheral blood mononuclear cells. Before DNA extraction, CD4+ and CD8+ T cells were sorted with FACS or magnetic beads.

TCR beta VDJ combination and CDR3 sequence profiling used genomic DNA as the template. TCR repertoire sequencing was run on an Illumina HiSeq 2000. Regarding the original processing steps: Repertoire assessment relied on Simpson's diversity index, CDR3 size and DJ length profiles, and TRBV/TRBJ rearrangement plots. The most abundant DNA sequence in the deep sequencing data was taken as the immunodominant clone. CDR3 amino acid sequences were checked for sharing across subjects and were also compared against the VDJdb database and published repertoires. TCRdb cleaned the public reads at Q25 with fastp, built clones with MiXCR and kept in-frame beta chains. Here each entry gathers all rows of one CDR3 protein and keeps the most common genes and DNA. It is TCRdb's table, rather than the study itself, that gives the V and J calls and clone size. The sample table records approximately 40,000 distinct CDR3 sequences; approximately 63% of these occur just once. The ten biggest clones cover 45% to 65% of the sample.

This clonotype originated in a human donor with aplastic anemia. Sequencing used sorted CD4+, CD8+, or CD8+CD57+ T cells (not recorded which) from PBMCs.

The nucleotide sequence is given as TGTGCCACCAAGGGGCTTGGCTACACCTTC. The encoded protein is CATKGLGYTF. In this chain, TRBV6-5 is recombined with TRBJ1-2, with TRBD1 tentatively as D gene (5 bases match). V and J lose 10 bases and 7 bases, and a span of 10 bases separates them. CDR1 and CDR2, looked up from the germline V gene, are MNHEY and SVGAGI. The CDR3 sequence holds 10 residues, the cysteine and phenylalanine included. Just the 30-base CDR3 DNA is kept, in frame starting at base 1.